These 16 T cell receptor beta chains were sequenced from one sample in a study of T-cell reconstitution after alpha-beta-depleted transplantation in children. Construction of the TCRbeta library involved unique molecular identifiers. TCRdb re-called the PCR reads with MiXCR, one entry per CDR3 protein. The sample has around 490,000 distinct CDR3 sequences, over 9.5% seen once. The sample was PBMCs, mostly from graft donor cells, taken 180 days after TCRalphabeta/CD19-depleted stem cell transplant. All receptors come from a female patient under 10 years old who had a stem cell transplant for aplastic anemia, so the T cells may come from the graft donor.

The V call is TRBV7-2, the J call TRBJ2-1; D is uncertain. Germline V gene lookup returns CDR1 SGHTA and CDR2 FQGNSA. The CDR3 sequence is 12 residues long. The V and J ends lost 3 bases and 14 bases respectively, with 14 bases between them. The CDR3 loop reads CASSFKRSEEFF. For the CDR3, the DNA is TGTGCCAGCAGCTTCAAACGGTCCGAGGAGTTCTTC. Complete variable domain (other parts from reference TRBV7-2 and TRBJ2-1): GAGVSQSPSNKVTEKGKDVELRCDPISGHTALYWYRQSLGQGLEFLIYFQGNSAPDKSGLPSDRFSAERTGGSVSTLTIQRTQQEDSAVYLCASSFKRSEEFFGPGTRLTVL.

In this sample, this clonotype turned up a few times. This chain uses TRBV7-8 with TRBJ2-2, with TRBD1 matching 9 bases. Trimming took 4 bases from V and 0 from J; bases not matched to a gene: 0. Germline CDR1 and CDR2: SGHVS and FQNEAQ. This CDR3 is 15 amino acids long. The chain's CDR3 is CASSWDRANTGELFF. The CDR3 region has the DNA TGTGCCAGCAGCTGGGACAGGGCGAACACCGGGGAGCTGTTTTTT.

This clonotype was detected once. This sequence joins TRBV7-2 and TRBJ2-1; D not certain. Trimming stripped 1 base from V and 12 bases from J, with 13 bases between. This CDR3 region has 13 residues. The V gene's germline CDR1 is SGHTA and CDR2 FQGNSA. DNA of the CDR3: TGTGCCAGCAGCTTAGTTCACCTGGAAAGGCAGTTCTTC. Its protein is CASSLVHLERQFF.

This clonotype was counted only a few times. The chain recombines TRBV6-1 with TRBJ1-1; TRBD1 matches at 7 bases. The V gene's germline CDR1 is MNHNS and CDR2 SASEGT. The CDR3 loop spans 14 amino acids. With V trimmed by 5 bases and J by 1 base, 4 bases remained unmatched. The CDR3 coding sequence is TGTGCCAGCAGTACAGGGGAACGGAACACTGAAGCTTTCTTT. The encoded protein is CASSTGERNTEAFF.

V is TRBV28 and J is TRBJ2-4, with TRBD2 as a possible D gene (5 bases). Germline CDR1 MDHEN, CDR2 SYDVKM. Trimming left V 6 bases short and J 9 bases short, with 27 bases between. This CDR3 is 17 amino acids long. This chain's CDR3 is CASSGSPRPLAGAIQYF. The CDR3 DNA follows: TGTGCCAGCAGCGGATCCCCGAGACCTTTGGCGGGTGCCATTCAGTACTTC. Drawing the rest from reference TRBV28 and TRBJ2-4, the complete variable domain is DVKVTQSSRYLVKRTGEKVFLECVQDMDHENMFWYRQDPGLGLRLIYFSYDVKMKEKGDIPEGYSVSREKKERFSLILESASTNQTSMYLCASSGSPRPLAGAIQYFGAGTRLSVL.

This chain joins TRBV4-2 and TRBJ2-7; 8 bases map to TRBD2. This CDR3 has 15 residues. With V trimmed by 1 base and J by 2 bases, 4 bases remained unmatched. Germline V lookup: CDR1 LGHNA, CDR2 YNFKEQ. CDR3 region: CASSQALAAPYEQYF. The CDR3 nucleotides read TGTGCCAGCAGCCAAGCACTAGCGGCCCCCTACGAGCAGTACTTC.

This chain connects TRBV7-2 to TRBJ1-2, with D tentatively TRBD1 (5 bases). The germline CDR1 and CDR2 sequences are SGHTA and FQGNSA. This CDR3 is 17 amino acids long. Trimming shortened V by 1 base and J by 1 base, and 16 bases separated the two germline ends. The CDR3 here is CASSLVSTRRGNYGYTF. CDR3 nucleotide sequence: TGTGCCAGCAGCTTAGTGTCGACGAGAAGGGGTAACTATGGCTACACCTTC.

A few counts support this clonotype. The rearrangement links TRBV20-1 to TRBJ2-3; D might be TRBD2 (6 bases). CDR1 DFQATT and CDR2 SNEGSKA come from the germline V gene (reference sequence). The germline V and J ends were trimmed by 0 bases and 6 bases, with 13 bases remaining between them. The CDR3 is 14 amino acids. CDR3 coding DNA: TGCAGTGCTAGAGATCCTGGGGGAGGTGATACGCAGTATTTT. It specifies CSARDPGGGDTQYF.

This clonotype was observed many times. The chain has TRBV18 and TRBJ1-5, with D unclear. The CDR3 has 16 residues. Germline loops: CDR1 KGHSH, CDR2 LQKENI. V lost 0 bases to trimming and J lost 0 bases, with 9 bases between them. The CDR3 spells CASSPPGPYSNQPQHF. The CDR3, as DNA: TGTGCCAGCTCACCACCAGGCCCGTATAGCAATCAGCCCCAGCATTTT.

This clonotype was observed at least ten times. This sequence joins TRBV13 and TRBJ2-1; 9 bases line up with TRBD2. Germline lookup yields CDR1 PRHDT and CDR2 FYEKMQ (reference sequence). CDR3 length: 18 residues. V lost 5 bases, J lost 2 bases, and 13 bases stayed unmatched. The CDR3 reads CASSPTPRSGRAYNEQFF. CDR3 nucleotide sequence: TGTGCCAGCAGCCCGACCCCACGTAGCGGGAGAGCCTACAATGAGCAGTTCTTC.

The rearrangement links TRBV7-9 to TRBJ1-6; no firm D call. V was shortened by 2 bases and J by 6 bases, with 8 bases between the two germline ends. The CDR3 loop spans 14 amino acids. Germline V gene lookup returns CDR1 SEHNR and CDR2 FQNEAQ (reference sequence). The CDR3, as DNA: TGTGCCAGCAGCTTAATACGGACTAATTCACCCCTCCACTTT. Protein: CASSLIRTNSPLHF.

The chain carries TRBV7-9 and TRBJ1-5; D unclear. V was clipped by 5 bases and J by 5 bases, with 13 bases between them. Germline lookup yields CDR1 SEHNR and CDR2 FQNEAQ (reference sequence). The CDR3 runs to 14 residues. CDR3 nucleotides: TGTGCCAGCAGCCCAGCCGGGAGCTATCAGCCCCAGCATTTT. Translating it yields CASSPAGSYQPQHF.

The V gene is TRBV20-1, the J gene TRBJ2-3; D ambiguous. Germline-derived CDR1 and CDR2 are DFQATT and SNEGSKA (reference sequence). This CDR3 contains 14 residues. V was clipped by 8 bases and J by 4 bases, with 19 bases between them. This CDR3 reads CSCGQAPFADTQYF. The CDR3 bases are TGCAGTTGTGGCCAGGCCCCATTCGCAGATACGCAGTATTTT.

V is TRBV11-1 and J is TRBJ2-2, with TRBD2 identical over 13 bases. The CDR3 is made up of 18 amino acids. Per germline, CDR1 SGHAT and CDR2 FQDESV (reference sequence). With V trimmed by 5 bases and J by 1 base, 7 bases remained unmatched. CDR3 in amino acids: CASSRMGLAGLNTGELFF. The CDR3 nucleotides read TGTGCCAGCAGCCGCATGGGACTAGCGGGATTGAACACCGGGGAGCTGTTTTTT.

The chain employs TRBV29-1 and TRBJ2-3; a possible D gene is TRBD2 (5 bases). V lost 6 bases and J 1 base, leaving 17 bases between the germline ends. The CDR3 has 15 residues. Per the germline V gene, CDR1 is SQVTM and CDR2 is ANQGSEA. The CDR3 coding sequence is TGCAGCGTAAACAATCTAGCCACGCGCACAGATACGCAGTATTTT. It codes for CSVNNLATRTDTQYF.

The J gene is TRBJ2-2, the V gene TRBV28, with D unclear. The CDR3 has 13 amino acids. Germline V gene lookup returns CDR1 MDHEN and CDR2 SYDVKM. The V end lost 6 bases, the J end lost 4 bases, and 9 bases lay between the germline ends. This chain's CDR3 is CASRHETTGELFF. The CDR3 nucleotides read TGTGCCAGCAGACACGAGACCACCGGGGAGCTGTTTTTT.